This record covers a single T cell receptor beta chain. Its antigen is still unknown. Using immunoSEQ multiplex PCR, the repertoire was profiled, and TCRdb retains in-frame clones only, with some absent. Found here are 94,000 or so clones, roughly nine tenths of them singletons; the top ten hold under 30%. The sample originates from a study of T cell responses to AZD1222 COVID-19 vaccine. The CDR3 has 16 amino acids. Per the germline V gene, CDR1 is LGHNA and CDR2 is YSLEER. J was trimmed by 8 bases and V by 0 bases; bases with no gene match: 8. Notes on the study in general: Donors skewed white British and female; clonal diversity was possibly underestimated. Repertoire samples came only from after the peak T cell response. The number of AZD1222 recipients seropositive at baseline was only five to seven. Dominant at 160-218 and 743-854, vaccine-associated CD4 TCRs also spanned spike.

Sequenced material: peripheral blood, taken on day 0 of AZD1222 vaccination. The gene calls are TRBV4-3 and TRBJ2-1, with 9 bases lining up with TRBD1. This clonotype was sampled from an adult in good health. The CDR3 region is CASSQEGTGSNYEQFF. CDR3 DNA: TGCGCCAGCAGCCAAGAGGGGACAGGGAGTAATTATGAGCAGTTCTTC.